The rows below give T cell receptor beta chains drawn from one sample of a study of Ad26.COV2.S vaccination and SARS-CoV-2 variants. Measured with immunoSEQ multiplex PCR; TCRdb has only the in-frame clones, and not every one. The sample lists hundreds of thousands of clones, roughly nine tenths occurring once. This specimen consisted of peripheral blood, obtained in a trial of Ad26.COV2.S vaccine versus placebo. These receptors all stem from a person aged 18-65 years who received the Ad26.COV2.S COVID-19 vaccine or a placebo. Each CDR3 is given with its conserved first and last residue. The D gene is left open where the match is weak. Clone size is given for some rows only: seen once, a few or many times, or a class if the clone is expanded.

clone_size | j_call | cdr3_length | v_call | d_call | cdr3_nt | cdr3_aa
. | TRBJ2-7 | 14 | TRBV9 | TRBD2 | TGTGCCAGCAGCGTAGATAGCGGGAGCTACGAGCAGTACTTC | CASSVDSGSYEQYF
. | TRBJ1-2 | 14 | TRBV6-5 | . | TGTGCCAGCAGACGATCCGGGACAAAAGGTGGCTACACCTTC | CASRRSGTKGGYTF
. | TRBJ2-7 | 15 | TRBV7-2 | TRBD2 | TGTGCCAGCAGCCCCCGGACTAGCGTGCCCTACGAGCAGTACTTC | CASSPRTSVPYEQYF
. | TRBJ2-5 | 16 | TRBV7-9 | . | TGTGCCAGCAGCCCGGGGTGGGGGGCGCATCGAGAGACCCAGTACTTC | CASSPGWGAHRETQYF
once | TRBJ2-7 | 16 | TRBV15 | . | TGTGCCACCAGCAGAGAAAAGGGCCCAAACCCCTACGAGCAGTACTTC | CATSREKGPNPYEQYF
. | TRBJ2-3 | 15 | TRBV5-1 | . | TGCGCCAGCAGCTTGAGCGGAACTAGCACAGATACGCAGTATTTT | CASSLSGTSTDTQYF
. | TRBJ2-7 | 15 | TRBV7-2 | . | TGTGCCAGCAGCTTGCGTCAGGGCAGTAGTTACGAGCAGTACTTC | CASSLRQGSSYEQYF
. | TRBJ2-5 | 15 | TRBV10-3 | TRBD1 | TGTGCCATCAGTGAGCCTGACAGGGACCGAGAGACCCAGTACTTC | CAISEPDRDRETQYF
. | TRBJ1-6 | 12 | TRBV10-3 | . | TGTGCCATCAGTGACGGTAATTCACCCCTCCACTTT | CAISDGNSPLHF
. | TRBJ1-2 | 11 | TRBV29-1 | TRBD1 | TGCAGCGGGCGGGACAGGGCCATCGACACCTTC | CSGRDRAIDTF
. | TRBJ2-5 | 14 | TRBV29-1 | TRBD1 | TGCAGCGTTGGCACAGGGGGGCCCCAAGAGACCCAGTACTTC | CSVGTGGPQETQYF
. | TRBJ2-2 | 14 | TRBV19 | . | TGTGCCAGTAGTAGCGGACAAAGCACCGGGGAGCTGTTTTTT | CASSSGQSTGELFF
. | TRBJ1-1 | 14 | TRBV10-3 | TRBD1 | TGTGCCATCGCCGAACAGGGGTCGAACACTGAAGCTTTCTTT | CAIAEQGSNTEAFF
. | TRBJ1-2 | 12 | TRBV11-2 | . | TGTGCCAGCAACCTGCCCCCGGGCATTGGGACCTTC | CASNLPPGIGTF
. | TRBJ2-7 | 15 | TRBV7-6 | . | TGTGCCAGCAGCCATCTCCCGGCTGAGCAGCACGAGCAGTACTTC | CASSHLPAEQHEQYF
. | TRBJ1-4 | 15 | TRBV19 | TRBD1 | TGTGCCAGTAGCCCAAGGACAGGGGGAAACGAAAAACTGTTTTTT | CASSPRTGGNEKLFF
. | TRBJ1-2 | 14 | TRBV7-9 | TRBD1 | TGTGCCAGCAGCTTACAACAGGGGAGCTATGGCTACACCTTC | CASSLQQGSYGYTF
. | TRBJ2-1 | 15 | TRBV11-2 | . | TGTGCCAGCAGCCCAGCGGGTGGGGGCTACAATGAGCAGTTCTTC | CASSPAGGGYNEQFF
. | TRBJ2-3 | 17 | TRBV10-3 | . | TGTGCCATCAGGGACTCTCTAAGTTCCCTTTCATCGGATACGCAGTATTTT | CAIRDSLSSLSSDTQYF
. | TRBJ1-2 | 11 | TRBV30 | TRBD1 | TGTGCCTGGCGACAGGGGAAGGGCTACACCTTC | CAWRQGKGYTF
once | TRBJ2-7 | 15 | TRBV15 | TRBD2 | TGTGCCATCATCAAACTAGCGGGGGGCCCCTATGGGCAGTACTTC | CAIIKLAGGPYGQYF
. | TRBJ2-5 | 16 | TRBV7-9 | . | TGTGCCAGCAGCTTCCCTTACCTAAAGGTTAAAGAGACCCAGTACTTC | CASSFPYLKVKETQYF
. | TRBJ2-5 | 17 | TRBV6-4 | TRBD2 | TGTGCCAGCGAGGCGGGAGCCCGAATGCGATCCCAAGAGACCCAGTACTTC | CASEAGARMRSQETQYF
. | TRBJ1-4 | 14 | TRBV6-6 | . | TGTGCCAGCAGCCCGAGGGGGACTAATGAAAAACTGTTTTTT | CASSPRGTNEKLFF
. | TRBJ1-1 | 13 | TRBV5-1 | . | TGCGCCAGCAGCTTGAGTTTGAACACTGAAGCTTTCTTT | CASSLSLNTEAFF
. | TRBJ2-7 | 14 | TRBV5-3 | TRBD1 | TGTGCCTCGACGCCCGAGACAGGGAATTACGAGCAGTACTTC | CASTPETGNYEQYF
. | TRBJ1-6 | 15 | TRBV4-1 | . | TGCGCCAGCAGCCAAGACAGGCCGGACGTGTCTTCCCTCCACTTT | CASSQDRPDVSSLHF
. | TRBJ2-5 | 14 | TRBV5-6 | TRBD2 | TGTGCCAGCAGCTTGGCGGGGAGGGGTGAGACCCAGTACTTC | CASSLAGRGETQYF
. | TRBJ2-7 | 15 | TRBV19 | TRBD2 | TGTGCCAGTAGTCTCTCGCGGGGGGCCACCTACGAGCAGTACTTC | CASSLSRGATYEQYF
. | TRBJ2-5 | 11 | TRBV18 | . | TGTGCCAGCTCACCGGGGGAGACCCAGTACTTC | CASSPGETQYF
. | TRBJ1-2 | 14 | TRBV7-9 | TRBD1 | TGTGCCAGCAGCCCATACAGGGGGTACTATGGCTACACCTTC | CASSPYRGYYGYTF
. | TRBJ2-2 | 19 | TRBV19 | . | TGTGCCAGTAGTATAGGGGAAGTTGGGCAGGGAACGAACACCGGGGAGCTGTTTTTT | CASSIGEVGQGTNTGELFF
. | TRBJ1-1 | 11 | TRBV29-1 | TRBD1 | TGCAGCGTTACCGGGACAGCTGAAGCTTTCTTT | CSVTGTAEAFF
once | TRBJ2-3 | 16 | TRBV7-2 | TRBD2 | TGTGCCAGCAGCTTACGGTTAGCGGGGGGCACAGATACGCAGTATTTT | CASSLRLAGGTDTQYF
. | TRBJ2-7 | 15 | TRBV7-2 | . | TGTGCCAGCAGCTTAACAGGCAGGTCCTCCTACGAGCAGTACTTC | CASSLTGRSSYEQYF
. | TRBJ1-3 | 15 | TRBV3-1/TRBV3-2 | . | TGTGCCAGCAGCCTATATTACGACTCTGGAAACACCATATATTTT | CASSLYYDSGNTIYF
once | TRBJ1-6 | 13 | TRBV11-2 | . | TGTGCCAGCAGCTTGACATCAGGTTCACCCCTCCACTTT | CASSLTSGSPLHF
. | TRBJ1-5 | 20 | TRBV15 | . | TGTGCCACCAGCAGTGGTGCCAGGGATGTCTTTTCCCACATTCATCAGCCCCAGCATTTT | CATSSGARDVFSHIHQPQHF
. | TRBJ2-3 | 16 | TRBV24-1 | TRBD1 | TGTGCCACCAGTGATCCGGGACAGGGGAAGACAGATACGCAGTATTTT | CATSDPGQGKTDTQYF
once | TRBJ2-7 | 12 | TRBV6-1 | . | TGTGCCAGCAGTGAATGGTCGGGGGCCCTGGGGTTC | CASSEWSGALGF
. | TRBJ2-6 | 16 | TRBV6-5 | . | TGTGCCAGCAGTTACGCGCTTCTCTCTGGGGCCAACGTCCTGACTTTC | CASSYALLSGANVLTF
few | TRBJ1-1 | 11 | TRBV6-5 | . | TGTGCCAGCAGACTGAACACTGAAGCTTTCTTT | CASRLNTEAFF
. | TRBJ2-3 | 18 | TRBV7-2 | . | TGTGCCAGCAGCTTATATGGGATAGGCGGGACTAGCACAGATACGCAGTATTTT | CASSLYGIGGTSTDTQYF
once | TRBJ2-6 | 16 | TRBV15 | TRBD2 | TGTGCCACCAGCAGAGGGGGACTAGGCGGGGCCAACGTCCTGACTTTC | CATSRGGLGGANVLTF
once | TRBJ2-2 | 14 | TRBV21-1 | . | TGTGCCAGCAAACTAGCGGGAGCAACCGGGGAGCTGTTTTTT | CASKLAGATGELFF
. | TRBJ2-3 | 15 | TRBV24-1 | TRBD2 | TGTGCCACCTCACCGGGACTAGAGGCGACAGATACGCAGTATTTT | CATSPGLEATDTQYF
. | TRBJ2-2 | 15 | TRBV27 | . | TGTGCCAGCAGTCGCCGAACAGGGGAGGCCGGGGAGCTGTTTTTT | CASSRRTGEAGELFF
. | TRBJ1-2 | 20 | TRBV21-1 | . | TGTGCCAGCAGCAAACTCGTAATCTGGGACAGGGTTGGAGCTAACTATGGCTACACCTTC | CASSKLVIWDRVGANYGYTF
. | TRBJ2-5 | 11 | TRBV4-2 | . | TGTGCCAGCAGCAAGGGGGGGACCCAGTACTTC | CASSKGGTQYF
. | TRBJ1-4 | 15 | TRBV30 | . | TGTGCCTGGACTACCCTCTCCGGGGCTAATGAAAAACTGTTTTTT | CAWTTLSGANEKLFF
. | TRBJ1-2 | 14 | TRBV18 | . | TGTGCCAGCTCACTCTCGACAGAGAACTATGGCTACACCTTC | CASSLSTENYGYTF
few | TRBJ1-2 | 14 | TRBV5-1 | TRBD1 | TGCGCCAGCAGCTGGGACAGTATTCTATATGGCTACACCTTC | CASSWDSILYGYTF